Reported below is one T cell receptor beta chain. Seattle researchers signed up patients amid active infection and tracked them longitudinally. The assay was immunoSEQ multiplex PCR, and TCRdb's table has in-frame clones only and misses some. The sample lists 200,000 or so clones; approximately 80% were seen once. V was cut by 2 bases and J by 3 bases, with 14 bases left in between. The length of the CDR3 is 16 residues. Germline values: CDR1 MNHNS, CDR2 SASEGT. The record originates from a study of blood T cell repertoires in COVID-19. Study summary: From T cells, B-cell-depleted T cells, or PBMCs came the material, which was cDNA or gDNA.

The sample comprised peripheral blood. The receptor comes from a woman of 80 years or more with COVID-19, enrolled during active disease. The chain carries TRBV6-1 and TRBJ1-5; D might be TRBD1 (5 bases). The chain's CDR3 is CASSEITGEDNQPQHF. In DNA form, the CDR3 reads TGTGCCAGCAGTGAAATAACGGGGGAGGACAATCAGCCCCAGCATTTT.